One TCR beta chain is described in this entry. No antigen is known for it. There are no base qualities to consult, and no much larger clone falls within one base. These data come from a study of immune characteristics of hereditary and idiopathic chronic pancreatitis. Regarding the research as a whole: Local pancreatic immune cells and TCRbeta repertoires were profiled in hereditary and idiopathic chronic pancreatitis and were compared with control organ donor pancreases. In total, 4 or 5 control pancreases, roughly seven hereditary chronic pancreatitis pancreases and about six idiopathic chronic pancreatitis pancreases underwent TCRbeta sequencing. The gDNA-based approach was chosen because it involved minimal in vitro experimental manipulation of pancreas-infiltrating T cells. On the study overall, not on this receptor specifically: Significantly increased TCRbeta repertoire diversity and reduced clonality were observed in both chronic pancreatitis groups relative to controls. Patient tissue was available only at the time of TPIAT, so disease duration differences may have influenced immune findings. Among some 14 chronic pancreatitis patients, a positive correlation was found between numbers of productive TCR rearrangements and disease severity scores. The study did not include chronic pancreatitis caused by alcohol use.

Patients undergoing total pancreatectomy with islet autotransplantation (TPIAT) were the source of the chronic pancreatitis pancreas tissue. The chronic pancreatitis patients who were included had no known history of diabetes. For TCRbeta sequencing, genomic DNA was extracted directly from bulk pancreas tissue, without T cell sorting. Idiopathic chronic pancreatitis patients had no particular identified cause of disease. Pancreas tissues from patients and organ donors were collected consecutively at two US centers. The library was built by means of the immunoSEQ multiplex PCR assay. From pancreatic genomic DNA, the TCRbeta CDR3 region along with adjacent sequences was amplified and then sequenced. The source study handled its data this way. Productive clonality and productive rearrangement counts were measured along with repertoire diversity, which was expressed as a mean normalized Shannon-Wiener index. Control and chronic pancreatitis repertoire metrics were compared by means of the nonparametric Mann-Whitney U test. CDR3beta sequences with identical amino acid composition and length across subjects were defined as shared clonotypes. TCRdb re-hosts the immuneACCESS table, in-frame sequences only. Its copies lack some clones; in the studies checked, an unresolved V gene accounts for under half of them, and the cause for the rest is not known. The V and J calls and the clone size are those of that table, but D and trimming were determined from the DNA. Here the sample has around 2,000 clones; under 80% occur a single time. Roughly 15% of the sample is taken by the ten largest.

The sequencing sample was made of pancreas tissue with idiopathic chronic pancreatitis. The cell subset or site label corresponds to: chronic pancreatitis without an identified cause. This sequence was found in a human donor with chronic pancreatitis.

DNA sequence: TGTGCCAGCAGCAAAACCATAGAACGAAACATTCAGTACTTC. This codes for CASSKTIERNIQYF. The rearrangement combines TRBV5-8 with TRBJ2-4; the D segment cannot be called with confidence. Trimming takes 4 bases from V and 6 bases from J, and the germline ends sit 14 bases apart. The germline V gene specifies SGHTS as CDR1 and YDEGEE as CDR2. The CDR3 covers 14 residues, taking in both the cysteine and the phenylalanine. Only the CDR3 DNA stays, 42 bases, in frame from base 1.